This T cell receptor (beta chain) was observed in a study of CD8+ T cells in alopecia areata (dated by TCRdb to about 2018). For the study in its entirety: Treated patients were enrolled in an open-label pilot trial of oral tofacitinib at 5 to 10 mg twice daily for moderate-to-severe alopecia areata. Tofacitinib was given for 6 to 18 months, followed by 6 months of follow-up off drug to assess delayed response and recurrence. In both human patients and the C3H/HeJ mouse model, the study applied high-throughput TCRbeta sequencing to look at T cell clonal expansion in alopecia areata. Scalp tissue and sorted CD4+ and CD8+ peripheral blood T cells from patchy and totalis/universalis alopecia areata patients and from healthy controls were covered by human TCRbeta sequencing. Biopsies were taken from tofacitinib-treated patients at baseline and again at 4 and 24 weeks into treatment, and several of those patients also had a later scalp biopsy. Scalp clonality was compared across normal scalp (n=4), patchy alopecia areata scalp (n=8), and alopecia totalis/universalis scalp (n=8). RNA was extracted with the PAXgene miRNA kit for fixed scalp, the miRNeasy kit for PBMCs, and the RNeasy kit for mouse skin. TCRbeta CDR3 regions were amplified by immunoSEQ multiplex PCR with 35 Vbeta forward and 13 Jbeta reverse primers. General findings and caveats noted by the study authors: Shared TCR sequences between patients were less evident than in mice, which may be partly attributable to HLA diversity in the patient population. Compared with normal scalp, lesional scalp had higher clonality and more expanded CD8+ clones, particularly in alopecia totalis/universalis, a pattern that suggests antigenic drive. Unlike mouse skin, which is dominated by gammadelta T cells, normal human skin has resident alphabeta T cells that are also sequenced, and this complicates analysis of the scalp TCR repertoire.

Notes on this clone: Its antigen has not been determined. No per-base quality is available; no much larger clone lies one base away.

CDR1 and CDR2 are read off the germline V gene as KGHSH and LQKENI. The CDR3 has 13 amino acids, counting the end cysteine and phenylalanine. Only the CDR3 portion is preserved as DNA: 39 bases, with reading frame beginning at the first base. V loses 1 base of germline sequence and J loses 5 bases, and the interval between the two ends is 9 bases. The library was prepared using the immunoSEQ multiplex PCR assay. RNA was extracted from all samples and reverse transcribed into cDNA as template for TCR sequencing. First-strand cDNA was synthesized with SuperScript III using a 2:1 mix of oligo-dT and random hexamers. A synthetic immune receptor repertoire was used to assess amplification bias, and residual bias was removed computationally. Regarding the original processing steps: Raw reads were preprocessed to remove errors, and CDR3 was defined by IMGT conventions from the conserved cysteine to phenylalanine. Clonality was calculated as 1 minus Shannon entropy normalized by log2 of the number of productive unique TCRs. CD4 or CD8 identity of scalp clones was inferred by cross-referencing scalp TCRbeta sequences with sorted blood CD4 and CD8 repertoires. TCRdb stores this immuneACCESS table with in-frame sequences only. Part of the clones is absent; in the studies checked, under half of the shortfall reflects unresolved V genes, and no reason is known for the rest. The V and J calls and clone size come from that table; D and trimming were worked out from the DNA. The sample contains around 250,000 clones, 65% to 70% of them found a single time. The ten largest clones capture more than 0.95% of the sample.

The time point label on this specimen signifies: baseline before oral tofacitinib. From alopecia areata patients, peripheral blood was collected along with lesional scalp punch biopsies. PBMCs were isolated by density centrifugation and stained for CD3, CD4 and CD8, and CD4+ and CD8+ T cells were sorted on a FACSAria. This TCR was sampled from a human donor with alopecia areata. The chain joins TRBV18 to TRBJ2-7, with the D gene too uncertain to name. Specimen: CD4+ T cells sorted from blood, collected at week 0. The CDR3 protein: CASSPLSGDEQYF. The sequence in DNA is TGTGCCAGCTCACCACTCTCGGGTGACGAGCAGTACTTC.